Below, 31 T cell receptor beta chains from the same sample are listed, as sequenced in a study of spatial heterogeneity in lung cancer. Study-level results: Counts that tracked tumor mutation counts were those of expanded intratumoral alpha and beta TCRs.

Time point: sample taken at primary tumor resection. A single record per CDR3 protein comes from TCRdb applying MiXCR to the 5' RACE reads. The sample lists thousands of distinct CDR3 sequences, approximately 49% seen once, with about 20% in the top ten. Antigens of these TCRs are unknown. This specimen was lung tumor tissue, taken at surgery. The receptors stem from a male donor with early-stage non-small cell lung cancer.

This clonotype was observed a handful of times. The chain employs TRBV5-5 and TRBJ2-1; TRBD1 is a possible D gene (6 bases). The CDR3 is made up of 14 amino acids. Looked up from germline, CDR1 is SGHKS and CDR2 is YYEKEE (reference sequence). V lost 2 bases and J lost 4, with 10 bases in between. CDR3: CASSFRDNYNEQFF. DNA for the CDR3: TGTGCCAGCAGCTTCCGGGACAATTACAATGAGCAGTTCTTC. The variable domain in full, with the rest retrieved from reference TRBV5-5 and TRBJ2-1, is DAGVTQSPTHLIKTRGQQVTLRCSPISGHKSVSWYQQVLGQGPQFIFQYYEKEERGRGNFPDRFSARQFPNYSSELNVNALLLGDSALYLCASSFRDNYNEQFFGPGTRLTVL.

This clonotype has just one count. The V gene is TRBV14, the J gene TRBJ2-2; D ambiguous. The germline CDR1 and CDR2 sequences are SGHDN and FVKESK. The CDR3 contains 13 residues. Trimming left V 0 bases short and J 3 bases short, with 2 bases between. The CDR3 nucleotides are TGTGCCAGCAGCCAAGATGACACCGGGGAGCTGTTTTTT. It specifies CASSQDDTGELFF.

In this sample, this clonotype is medium-sized. The CDR3 bases are TGCGCCAGCAGTGGGGGTTCCCTTGAAGCTTTCTTT. Translated, it gives CASSGGSLEAFF. The chain carries TRBV10-2 and TRBJ1-1, with unresolved D. CDR1 is WSHSY and CDR2 is SAAADI in the germline V gene. Trimming left V 4 bases short and J 7 bases short, with 10 bases between. This CDR3 is built from 12 residues.

There are a few counts of this clonotype. This sequence joins TRBV11-2 and TRBJ2-7; D is unresolved. The CDR3 contains 14 residues. Germline CDR1 and CDR2: SGHAT and FQNNGV. V was shortened by 3 bases and J by 6 bases, with 15 bases between the two germline ends. CDR3 sequence (DNA): TGTGCCAGCAGCTTGACACGGTTTCGGTCCGAGCAGTACTTC. Its protein product is CASSLTRFRSEQYF.

The V call is TRBV6-1, the J call TRBJ2-1; the match to TRBD1 covers 11 bases. The ends lost 8 bases at V and 5 bases at J; junction bases unmatched: 11. Per germline, CDR1 MNHNS and CDR2 SASEGT. The CDR3 length is 16 residues. The DNA for the CDR3 is TGTGCCAGCGCCACCTCCGGGACAGGGGGAAACAATGAGCAGTTCTTC. This gives the protein CASATSGTGGNNEQFF.

The chain employs TRBV6-6 and TRBJ2-3; D perhaps matches TRBD2 (5 bases). V was shortened by 2 bases and J by 7 bases, with 7 bases between the two germline ends. The length of the CDR3 is 12 residues. CDR1 is MNHNY and CDR2 is SVGAGI in the germline V gene (reference sequence). As DNA, the CDR3 is TGTGCCAGCAGTTACCGAGGGTATACGCAGTATTTT. This codes for CASSYRGYTQYF.

Relative to its sample, this clonotype is large (0.1 to 1%). CDR3 nucleotides: TGTGCCAGCAGATATAGCGGGAGCACTCAAGAGACCCAGTACTTC. Amino acids: CASRYSGSTQETQYF. V gene TRBV6-1 combines with J gene TRBJ2-5; 9 bases map to TRBD2. Germline CDR1 and CDR2: MNHNS and SASEGT. J lost 2 bases, V lost 6 bases, and 7 bases had no gene match. This CDR3 is built from 15 residues.

In its sample, this clonotype was seen many times. The chain has TRBV6-2 or TRBV6-3 and TRBJ2-7, with TRBD1 matching 9 bases. Looked up from germline, CDR1 is MNHEY and CDR2 is SVGEGT. Trimming removed 2 bases from V and 2 bases from J; junction bases left unmatched: 4. CDR3 size: 15 residues. CDR3 sequence reads: CASSYRGTGPYEQYF. CDR3 nucleotide sequence: TGTGCCAGCAGTTACCGAGGGACAGGGCCCTACGAGCAGTACTTC.

This chain joins TRBV7-8 and TRBJ2-3, with D unclear. This CDR3 region has 16 residues. V gave up 0 bases and J gave up 0 bases, with 10 bases separating them. Per the germline V gene, CDR1 is SGHVS and CDR2 is FQNEAQ. This chain's CDR3 is CASSLAVAHSTDTQYF. The CDR3 nucleotides are TGTGCCAGCAGCTTAGCGGTAGCACACAGCACAGATACGCAGTATTTT.

The gene calls are TRBV20-1 and TRBJ2-7; D is undetermined. The V gene lost 5 bases and the J gene lost 7 bases, with 15 bases spanning the gap. The CDR3 extends over 12 amino acids. The V gene's germline CDR1 is DFQATT and CDR2 SNEGSKA (reference sequence). The CDR3 sequence is CSASPRVWEQYF. The CDR3 region has the DNA TGCAGTGCTTCCCCTAGAGTCTGGGAGCAGTACTTC.

The chain links TRBV3-1 to TRBJ1-6; no clear D gene. CDR3 length: 12 amino acids. From germline, CDR1 is LGHDT and CDR2 YNNKEL (reference sequence). V was pared by 4 bases and J by 7 bases, with 5 bases between. The CDR3 is CASSRTNSPLHF. The CDR3 DNA follows: TGTGCCAGCAGCCGTACCAATTCACCCCTCCACTTT.

This clonotype turned up a few times. The chain couples TRBV7-9 to TRBJ2-7; no firm D call. Trimming pared 1 base from V and 2 bases from J, leaving 9 bases between. The CDR3 is 14 amino acids. Germline lookup yields CDR1 SEHNR and CDR2 FQNEAQ (reference sequence). The CDR3 loop reads CASSLVWGTYEQYF. The CDR3 DNA is TGTGCCAGCAGCTTAGTGTGGGGAACCTACGAGCAGTACTTC.

This clonotype was counted a few times. This chain connects TRBV7-8 to TRBJ2-7; possible D gene TRBD2, 7 bases. Germline loops: CDR1 SGHVS, CDR2 FQNEAQ. The CDR3 contains 16 residues. Trimming took off 1 base at V and 0 bases at J, with 13 bases between the two ends. The CDR3 here is CASSLVGGAVSYEQYF. Here the CDR3 DNA reads TGTGCCAGCAGCTTAGTGGGGGGGGCCGTCTCCTACGAGCAGTACTTC.

The gene calls are TRBV18 and TRBJ2-3, with a weak D call TRBD1 (6 bases). With 3 bases removed from V and 5 bases from J, the gap between germline ends came to 9 bases. Germline values: CDR1 KGHSH, CDR2 LQKENI. The CDR3 covers 13 residues. The CDR3 nucleotides read TGTGCCAGCTCACCGGGGGCCGGAGATACGCAGTATTTT. It is translated as CASSPGAGDTQYF.

This clonotype occurred a few times. The V call is TRBV7-9, the J call TRBJ2-3; 8 bases are a match to TRBD1. Trimming took 4 bases from V and 5 from J; bases not matched to a gene: 8. This CDR3 has 15 residues. Looked up from germline, CDR1 is SEHNR and CDR2 is FQNEAQ (reference sequence). CDR3 nucleotides: TGTGCCAGCAGCTCCAGGACAGGGAAGGGAGATACGCAGTATTTT. The encoded protein is CASSSRTGKGDTQYF.

The DNA of the CDR3 is TGCAGTGCTAGACGGGTCCCGGGCCGCACAGATACGCAGTATTTT. Its translation: CSARRVPGRTDTQYF. This chain uses TRBV20-1 with TRBJ2-3; D gene uncertain. This CDR3 region has 15 residues. In germline, CDR1 is DFQATT, CDR2 SNEGSKA (reference sequence). V gave up 2 bases and J gave up 1 base, with 13 bases separating them.

The chain uses TRBV12-3 or TRBV12-4 and TRBJ2-3, with D uncertain. The germline V and J ends were trimmed by 6 bases and 5 bases, with 12 bases remaining between them. The length of the CDR3 is 13 residues. The CDR3 spells CASSLADQDTQYF. For the CDR3, the DNA is TGTGCCAGCAGCTTGGCGGACCAAGATACGCAGTATTTT.

The J gene is TRBJ2-4, the V gene TRBV28; maybe TRBD2 (8 bases). Germline V gives CDR1 MDHEN, CDR2 SYDVKM. This CDR3 comprises 15 residues. The germline V and J ends were trimmed by 7 bases and 11 bases, with 24 bases remaining between them. The CDR3 nucleotides read TGTGCCAGCACCCAAGGGGGCGGGACTAGGCCTTTTCAGTACTTC. Amino acid sequence: CASTQGGGTRPFQYF.

The chain is built from TRBV5-1 and TRBJ2-7, with D possibly being TRBD1 or TRBD2 (5 bases each). The germline V and J ends were trimmed by 4 bases and 1 base, with 12 bases remaining between them. The V gene's germline CDR1 is SGHRS and CDR2 YFSETQ. CDR3 size: 14 residues. The CDR3 region is CASSVTGASYEQYF. As DNA, the CDR3 is TGCGCCAGCAGCGTGACCGGGGCATCCTACGAGCAGTACTTC.

This clonotype was observed a few times. The rearrangement links TRBV20-1 to TRBJ2-1; weak D call: TRBD2 (6 bases). The CDR3 is 14 residues long. CDR1 and CDR2 (germline): DFQATT, SNEGSKA (reference sequence). Trimming stripped 0 bases from V and 5 bases from J, with 11 bases between. Here the CDR3 reads CSAREGGSDNEQFF. CDR3 DNA sequence: TGCAGTGCTAGAGAGGGGGGATCCGACAATGAGCAGTTCTTC.

Within the sample, this clonotype is large. The J gene is TRBJ2-5, the V gene TRBV20-1; perhaps TRBD2 as D (6 bases). V was cut by 1 base and J by 2 bases, with 8 bases left in between. CDR3 length: 13 residues. Germline loops: CDR1 DFQATT, CDR2 SNEGSKA (reference sequence). The CDR3, as DNA: TGCAGTGCTAGAGGGAGGGATCAAGAGACCCAGTACTTC. Translation: CSARGRDQETQYF.

The chain carries TRBV9 and TRBJ2-3, with TRBD2 identical over 7 bases. The J segment lost 0 bases and the V segment lost 4 bases, leaving 11 bases of the junction unmatched. Germline lookup yields CDR1 SGDLS and CDR2 YYNGEE. The CDR3 loop spans 17 amino acids. CDR3 sequence: CASSRPRSGTSTDTQYF. The DNA for the CDR3 is TGTGCCAGCAGCCGGCCCCGCAGCGGGACTAGCACAGATACGCAGTATTTT.

The V call is TRBV27, the J call TRBJ2-1; 8 bases are a match to TRBD1. The length of the CDR3 is 12 residues. V lost 3 bases, J lost 10 bases, and 2 bases stayed unmatched. CDR1 is MNHEY, CDR2 SMNVEV, per germline (reference sequence). CDR3 nucleotide sequence: TGTGCCAGCAGTTTTTGGACAGGGGAGCAGTTCTTC. It codes for CASSFWTGEQFF.

This chain uses TRBV7-3 with TRBJ2-6; D not certain. Germline CDR1 and CDR2: SGHTA and FQGTGA. The V end lost 6 bases, the J end lost 0 bases, and 3 bases lay between the germline ends. The CDR3 has 13 amino acids. This chain's CDR3 is CASSDSGANVLTF. CDR3 nucleotides: TGTGCCAGCAGTGACTCTGGGGCCAACGTCCTGACTTTC.

In this sample, this clonotype turned up a few times. The chain carries TRBV19 and TRBJ2-3; maybe TRBD2 (6 bases). This CDR3 region has 14 residues. V was clipped by 6 bases and J by 1 base, with 11 bases between them. From germline, CDR1 is LNHDA and CDR2 SQIVND (reference sequence). CDR3 in amino acids: CASRRRGGTDTQYF. CDR3 coding DNA: TGTGCCAGTAGAAGGAGGGGTGGCACAGATACGCAGTATTTT.

The chain carries TRBV7-3 and TRBJ2-2, with TRBD1 as a possible D gene (6 bases). The CDR3 totals 15 residues. Germline assignment: CDR1 SGHTA and CDR2 FQGTGA. The V end was cut by 5 bases, the J end by 1 base, with 11 bases between. CDR3 sequence: CASSPWTENTGELFF. CDR3 DNA sequence: TGTGCCAGCAGCCCATGGACAGAGAACACCGGGGAGCTGTTTTTT.

The chain recombines TRBV7-3 with TRBJ2-1; 11 bases line up with TRBD2. Germline V gene data show CDR1 as SGHTA and CDR2 as FQGTGA. The CDR3 extends over 15 amino acids. J lost 7 bases, V lost 5 bases, and 7 bases had no gene match. CDR3 DNA: TGTGCCAGCAGCCCGATAGCGGGGGGGTTAAATGAGCAGTTCTTC. Its translation: CASSPIAGGLNEQFF.

This sequence joins TRBV7-9 and TRBJ2-7; no clear D. Per germline, CDR1 SEHNR and CDR2 FQNEAQ (reference sequence). The CDR3 contains 14 residues. With 6 bases removed from V and 4 bases from J, the gap between germline ends came to 16 bases. CDR3 sequence (DNA): TGTGCCAGCAGTACAAGGGTGGGGTCATACGAGCAGTACTTC. As protein: CASSTRVGSYEQYF.

This clonotype was recorded a few times. The chain has TRBV20-1 and TRBJ2-5; D gene ambiguous. Germline CDR1 is DFQATT and CDR2 is SNEGSKA (reference sequence). The CDR3 has 10 residues. The germline V and J ends were trimmed by 6 bases and 8 bases, with 10 bases remaining between them. CDR3 in DNA: TGCAGTGCGTATATGGGAACCCAGTACTTC. Its translation is CSAYMGTQYF.

V usage is TRBV12-3 or TRBV12-4 and J usage is TRBJ2-2, with 7 bases aligning to TRBD1. The V segment lost 6 bases and the J segment 2 bases; nucleotides outside the gene matches: 6. There are 15 residues in the CDR3. CDR3 in DNA: TGTGCCAGCAGCCCGAACAGGGGAAACACCGGGGAGCTGTTTTTT. Translated: CASSPNRGNTGELFF.

This clonotype is categorized as hyperexpanded (1% or more). The V gene is TRBV18, the J gene TRBJ2-4; 13 bases are shared with TRBD2. The CDR3 length is 18 residues. V shed 3 bases, J shed 0 bases, and the junction held 5 bases outside the gene matches. Germline CDR1 KGHSH, CDR2 LQKENI. Here the CDR3 reads CASSPGTSGILAKNIQYF. CDR3 in DNA: TGTGCCAGCTCACCGGGGACTAGCGGGATCCTAGCCAAAAACATTCAGTACTTC.